This T cell receptor (beta chain) comes out of a study of T cell changes during pregnancy in multiple sclerosis. The CDR3 length is 19 residues. The germline V gene has CDR1 SGDLS and CDR2 YYNGEE. Losses at the gene ends were 3 bases for V and 1 base for J; bases not matched to a gene: 13. TCRdb keeps only in-frame clones here, not all; method: immunoSEQ multiplex PCR. Among 100,000 or so clones, about nine tenths were seen once, and the ten largest hold about 3.2%. The chain couples TRBV9 to TRBJ2-1, with 10 bases that match TRBD2. This sample comprised peripheral blood, obtained after pregnancy. The origin of this receptor is a female donor with multiple sclerosis, enrolled in a pregnancy study. The CDR3 loop is CASSADRPGLALSYNEQFF. The CDR3 bases are TGTGCCAGCAGCGCCGACAGACCGGGACTAGCGCTATCCTACAATGAGCAGTTCTTC.